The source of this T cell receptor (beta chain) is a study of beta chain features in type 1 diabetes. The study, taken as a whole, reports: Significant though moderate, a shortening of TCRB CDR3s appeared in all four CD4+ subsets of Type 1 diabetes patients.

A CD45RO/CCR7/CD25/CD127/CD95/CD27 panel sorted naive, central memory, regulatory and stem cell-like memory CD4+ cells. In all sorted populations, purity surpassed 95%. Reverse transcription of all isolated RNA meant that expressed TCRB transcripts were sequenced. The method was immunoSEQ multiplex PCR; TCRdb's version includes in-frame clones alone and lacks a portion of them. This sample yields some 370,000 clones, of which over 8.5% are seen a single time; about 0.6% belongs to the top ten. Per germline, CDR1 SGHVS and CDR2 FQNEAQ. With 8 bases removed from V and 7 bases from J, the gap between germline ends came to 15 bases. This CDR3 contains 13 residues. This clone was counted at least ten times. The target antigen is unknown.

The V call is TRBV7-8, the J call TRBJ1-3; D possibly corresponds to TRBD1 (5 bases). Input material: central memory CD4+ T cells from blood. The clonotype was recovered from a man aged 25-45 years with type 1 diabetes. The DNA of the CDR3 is TGTGCCAGCCAAGGAATGGGGGTCAACACCATATATTTT. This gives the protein CASQGMGVNTIYF.